The clone carrying this TCR beta chain has at least ten counts. TCRdb processed the 5' RACE reads anew with MiXCR; each CDR3 protein has one entry. The table shows about 480,000 distinct CDR3 sequences, with 13% to 15% occurring only once. This CDR3 has 17 residues. V was trimmed by 3 bases and J by 4 bases, leaving 18 bases between them. Germline values: CDR1 SGHTA, CDR2 FQGNSA. This sample is part of a study of identical twins. This same sample was also taken into another study, of yellow fever vaccine responses in identical twins.

J is TRBJ1-4 and V is TRBV7-2; D is perhaps TRBD1 (5 bases). The specimen sequenced was CD4+ T cells sorted from blood. The TCR sequence derives from a woman aged 18-35 years in good health. Here the CDR3 reads CASSLGYRGPFNEKLFF. The DNA for the CDR3 is TGTGCCAGCAGCTTGGGGTACCGGGGACCCTTTAATGAAAAACTGTTTTTT.